This is a list of T cell receptor beta chains from one sample in a study of T cells in Graves' hyperthyroidism and ophthalmopathy. TCRdb re-analysed the multiplex PCR reads in MiXCR, keeping a single row per CDR3 protein. The sample lists 350,000 to 500,000 distinct CDR3 sequences; roughly 13% were seen once. Sequences were obtained from blood. These receptors originate from a young woman with Graves' hyperthyroidism. The CDR3 runs from the conserved cysteine through the conserved F or W. D genes are given only for firm matches. Clone size is not always given. Where it is, it says once, few, many or a class for expanded clones.

>.|TRBJ1-1|TRBV28|many
TGTGCCAGCAGACCGTTTTCGAACACTGAAGCTTTCTTT
CASRPFSNTEAFF
>.|TRBJ1-5|TRBV5-1|many
TGCGCCAGCGGCCCCGGGGTGGGTCAGCCCCAGCATTTT
CASGPGVGQPQHF
>TRBD1|TRBJ2-5|TRBV18|many
TGTGCCAGCTCACCCCGACAGGGGGAAGAGACCCAGTACTTC
CASSPRQGEETQYF
>TRBD1|TRBJ2-5|TRBV20-1|many
TGCAGTGCTACCGGGACAGGGGTAGAGACCCAGTACTTC
CSATGTGVETQYF
>.|TRBJ2-2|TRBV7-9|many
TGTGCCAGCAGCTTAGCTGGGTCCACCGGGGAGCTGTTTTTT
CASSLAGSTGELFF
>TRBD1|TRBJ2-1|TRBV20-1|many
TGCAGTGCTAGAGATCGTCAGGGGGCATACAATGAGCAGTTCTTC
CSARDRQGAYNEQFF
>TRBD1|TRBJ1-6|TRBV19|.
TGTGCCAGTAGTCCAGACAGGGATTCACCCCTCCACTTT
CASSPDRDSPLHF
>.|TRBJ2-1|TRBV14|many
TGTGCCAGCAGCCAAGATCCGGTCCTCCTCCGTGAGCAGTTCTTC
CASSQDPVLLREQFF
>TRBD2|TRBJ2-7|TRBV2|many
TGTGCCAGCAGTGAACCTAGGGGACTAGCGGACTACGAGCAGTACTTC
CASSEPRGLADYEQYF
>.|TRBJ2-3|TRBV10-1|few
TGCGCCAGCAGTCCGTCGGGGGCCGCCACAGATACGCAGTATTTT
CASSPSGAATDTQYF
>.|TRBJ2-1|TRBV7-2|many
TGTGCCAGCAGCTTAGCGGTGAGGGAAGAGCAGTTCTTC
CASSLAVREEQFF
>TRBD1|TRBJ2-4|TRBV6-8|few
TGTGCCAGCAGCAACGGGACAGGGGGCACCTTATCCAAAAACATTCAGTACTTC
CASSNGTGGTLSKNIQYF
>TRBD1|TRBJ2-1|TRBV24-1|many
TGTGCCACCAGTGACCAATCAGGGGGCAGGTCCCTTAATGAGCAGTTCTTC
CATSDQSGGRSLNEQFF
>TRBD1|TRBJ1-5|TRBV3-1|few
TGTGCCAGCAGCCATTCAGGGGGCGGCAATCAGCCCCAGCATTTT
CASSHSGGGNQPQHF
>.|TRBJ1-1|TRBV28|many
TGTGCCAGCAGTTTATCGTCGCAGGGGGCTTTCTTT
CASSLSSQGAFF
>.|TRBJ1-5|TRBV13|many
TGTGCCAGCAGGCGCCGGGACGCAGGCAATCAGCCCCAGCATTTT
CASRRRDAGNQPQHF
>.|TRBJ1-1|TRBV14|few
TGTGCCAGCATCCTCCCTAGAAGGAACACTGAAGCTTTCTTT
CASILPRRNTEAFF
>.|TRBJ1-5|TRBV19|many
TGTGCCAGTAGTATTGCGTTAGGTCAGCCCCAGCATTTT
CASSIALGQPQHF
>.|TRBJ2-3|TRBV5-1|.
TGCGCCAGCAGTGCAGAAGCAGATACGCAGTATTTT
CASSAEADTQYF
>.|TRBJ2-7|TRBV2|many
TGTGCCAGCAGTGAAGGGGAGTTCTACGAGCAGTACTTC
CASSEGEFYEQYF
>.|TRBJ2-7|TRBV9|many
TGTGCCAGCAGCGTAGCAGCAGCGAGGGGGTACGAGCAGTACTTC
CASSVAAARGYEQYF
>.|TRBJ2-3|TRBV7-8|many
TGTGCCAGCAGCTTAGCGGGTACAGGGACGCAGTATTTT
CASSLAGTGTQYF
>.|TRBJ2-7|TRBV12-3/TRBV12-4|many
TGTGCCAGCAGCACGACGCCTGGCTACGAGCAGTACTTC
CASSTTPGYEQYF
>.|TRBJ1-1|TRBV27|many
TGTGCCAGCAGTTATTCGGCCTACACTGAAGCTTTCTTT
CASSYSAYTEAFF
>.|TRBJ2-7|TRBV30|many
TGTGCCTGGAGTGTAGGGTTGGCCTACGAGCAGTACTTC
CAWSVGLAYEQYF
>.|TRBJ1-4|TRBV30|many
TGTGCCTGGATATATGGGGAAAAACTGTTTTTT
CAWIYGEKLFF
>TRBD1|TRBJ2-4|TRBV27|few
TGTGCCAGCAGTTTAGGGACAGGGGGGAAAAACATTCAGTACTTC
CASSLGTGGKNIQYF
>.|TRBJ2-1|TRBV5-1|many
TGCGCCAGCAGTACAAGTCTGGCGGGTACAAGGAATGAGCAGTTCTTC
CASSTSLAGTRNEQFF
>.|TRBJ2-1|TRBV6-5|few
TGTGCCAGCAGTTACAGGTCTCACGAGTTCTTC
CASSYRSHEFF
>TRBD1|TRBJ2-1|TRBV4-3|.
TGCGCCAGCAGCCAAGATATTAGCAACAGGGGCTACAATGAGCAGTTCTTC
CASSQDISNRGYNEQFF
>.|TRBJ2-7|TRBV28|many
TGTGCCAGCAGCCTCCCCCGGACAGACGGCGAGCAGTACTTC
CASSLPRTDGEQYF
>TRBD1|TRBJ1-1|TRBV27|many
TGTGCCAGCAGTCCTCGGACAGGGCAGAACACTGAAGCTTTCTTT
CASSPRTGQNTEAFF